This TCR beta chain was found in a study of cytomegalovirus exposure and HLA in healthy donors. Per the germline V gene, CDR1 is SGHVS and CDR2 is FQNEAQ. CDR3 length equals 16 residues. The ends lost 5 bases at V and 6 bases at J; junction bases unmatched: 9. It was with 60 Vbeta and 13 Jbeta primers that the PCR ran. Sequenced by immunoSEQ multiplex PCR; TCRdb stores in-frame clones only, minus some. The sample lists tens of thousands of clones; about 79% were seen once. The chain joins TRBV7-8 to TRBJ1-6, with TRBD1 matching 8 bases. Sequencing was performed on PBMCs. This sequence originates from a man aged 35 to 55 in good health and CMV-seronegative. CDR3 nucleotide sequence: TGTGCCAGCAGCCCGCCGGGCAGGGGGCTTAATTCACCCCTCCACTTT. Translated: CASSPPGRGLNSPLHF.